The clone carrying this TCR beta chain has only a few counts. What it binds is unknown. This sample is drawn from a study of T cells after yellow fever vaccination. Study background: Fractions of low cell number were prepared using SMART-Seq v4 Ultra Low Input.

TCRdb re-derived calls from the 5' RACE reads in MiXCR, one entry per CDR3 protein. This sample has approximately 300,000 distinct CDR3 sequences, with around 7.3% found just once. Study results and limitations: Subsequent booster samples again held most clones from primary vaccination (more than 95% CD4, just under 90% CD8). Peaking faster, on day 5 versus 15, the secondary response was nonetheless weaker. High-abundance clonotypes from the bulk population could contaminate FACS-sorted repertoires.

Specimen: PBMCs, collected about 41 days after the first yellow fever vaccination. This TCR was recovered from a man aged 18 to 30 who received the YFV17D yellow fever vaccine.

This CDR3 reads CSVVWTGRLHF. The CDR3 DNA is TGCAGCGTTGTCTGGACAGGGCGACTTCATTTT. The genes are TRBV29-1 and TRBJ1-5; 8 bases align to TRBD1. CDR3 length: 11 residues. CDR1 SQVTM and CDR2 ANQGSEA come from the germline V gene. Unmatched junction bases numbered 9, after V lost 4 bases and J lost 16 bases. The entire variable domain, with the rest obtained from reference TRBV29-1 and TRBJ1-5, is as follows: SAVISQKPSRDICQRGTSLTIQCQVDSQVTMMFWYRQQPGQSLTLIATANQGSEATYESGFVIDKFPISRPNLTFSTLTVSNMSPEDSSIYLCSVVWTGRLHFGDGTRLSIL.